This T cell receptor (beta chain) was identified during a study of shared clonotypes between healthy human individuals. Across the study: The study used three CD4 naive, three CD4 memory, two CD8 naive and one CD8 memory plate per donor. Study-wide findings and caveats: Naive CD4 clonotype sharing across four donors was approximately 5.2%. Rarefaction exposed incomplete sorted-subset sequencing despite large depth.

Donors included only healthy HIV-negative adults lacking recent acute infections or vaccinations. Germline V gene data show CDR1 as GTSNPN and CDR2 as SVGIG (reference sequence). The V end was cut by 0 bases, the J end by 4 bases, with 9 bases between. The CDR3 covers 13 residues. TCRdb's table, derived via immunoSEQ multiplex PCR, lists solely in-frame clones and lacks some. Counted here are about 1 million clones, about 74% occurring once; the ten biggest clones make up about 1.5%. Notes on this clone: Its cognate antigen is unknown. Other DNA sequences from this sample encode an identical CDR3 as well.

This chain links TRBV30 with TRBJ1-2; no clear D. The sample comprised memory CD4+ T cells sorted from blood. Noted subset: CD45RA-negative fraction. The sequence came from a man between 18 and 35 years old in good health. CDR3 protein: CAWSVPGSYGYTF. CDR3 DNA: TGTGCCTGGAGTGTACCTGGCAGCTATGGCTACACCTTC. Full variable domain (outside the CDR3, taken from reference TRBV30 and TRBJ1-2): SQTIHQWPATLVQPVGSPLSLECTVEGTSNPNLYWYRQAAGRGLQLLFYSVGIGQISSEVPQNLSASRPQDRQFILSSKKLLLSDSGFYLCAWSVPGSYGYTFGSGTRLTVV.